This record covers a single T cell receptor (beta chain). These data belong to a study of blood T cell repertoires in COVID-19. At the level of the study: Samples taken during acute and convalescent COVID-19 were collected in the United States, Italy and Spain. PBMCs, B-cell-depleted T cells, or T cells provided the cDNA or gDNA that made up the material.

The CDR3 is made up of 14 amino acids. Germline CDR1 MRHNA, CDR2 SNTAGT. Trimming stripped 4 bases from V and 7 bases from J, with 11 bases between. Per the authors' pipeline: Nucleated cell number was recorded as an estimate derived from reference gene primer amplification. Sequencing used immunoSEQ multiplex PCR; TCRdb keeps in-frame clones, though not all of them. V, J and clone size were drawn from that table, and D and trimming were deduced from the DNA. The sample lists about 97,000 clones; approximately 86% were seen once. V and J are TRBV6-4 and TRBJ1-6; maybe TRBD1 (6 bases). Sequenced: peripheral blood. The clonotype comes from a man in his fifties with active or convalescent COVID-19. DNA of the CDR3: TGTGCCAGCAGTGTGGACAGCGTAAATTCACCCCTCCACTTT. The encoded protein is CASSVDSVNSPLHF.